The rows below give T cell receptor beta chains drawn from one sample of a study of resident and recirculating memory T cells in vitiligo. Only in-frame clones appear in the TCRdb table, and some are missing; sequencing was by immunoSEQ multiplex PCR. The sample shows tens of thousands of clones, around 90% of them seen only once. Sequenced input: blood. All receptors derive from a male donor with vitiligo. CDR3s include the opening cysteine and the closing phenylalanine or tryptophan. The D gene is left open where the match is weak. Size tells how often a clone was seen (once, few, many) or the class of an expanded clone, and some rows leave it out.

clone size,D gene,J gene,V gene,CDR3 DNA,CDR3 protein
NA,NA,TRBJ2-1,TRBV27,TGTGCCAGCAGTTTACAACTGACATACAATGAGCAGTTCTTC,CASSLQLTYNEQFF
NA,TRBD2,TRBJ2-1,TRBV11-2,TGTGCCAGCAGCTTAGTTGGACTAGGTCGCTCCTACAATGAGCAGTTCTTC,CASSLVGLGRSYNEQFF
NA,TRBD1,TRBJ2-7,TRBV9,TGTGCCAGCAGCGTGCTGGGACAGGGGGCTTTGGAGCAGTACTTC,CASSVLGQGALEQYF
NA,NA,TRBJ2-7,TRBV2,TGTGCCAGCACTTCCGGGGTTCGGGGGAGGGGGTCCTACGAGCAGTACTTC,CASTSGVRGRGSYEQYF
NA,NA,TRBJ1-4,TRBV7-9,TGTGCCAGCAGTTCAGGGGATGCAACGGGAAAACTGTTTTTT,CASSSGDATGKLFF
NA,NA,TRBJ2-1,TRBV6-5,TGTGCCAGCAGTTACCAGCCGGGACAAACACTCAATGAGCAGTTCTTC,CASSYQPGQTLNEQFF
NA,NA,TRBJ2-1,TRBV4-1,TGCGCCAGCAGCCAAGTAGGAAGTCAGGTTGAGCAGTTCTTC,CASSQVGSQVEQFF
NA,NA,TRBJ2-5,TRBV7-2,TGTGCCAGCAGCTCCAACAGTAGGGAGACCCAGTACTTC,CASSSNSRETQYF
once,NA,TRBJ2-1,TRBV19,TGTGCCAGTAATGTACATCAGCGGCATGAGCAGTTCTTC,CASNVHQRHEQFF
NA,NA,TRBJ2-3,TRBV9,TGTGCCAGCAGCGTATGGGGCGGAAGCACAGATACGCAGTATTTT,CASSVWGGSTDTQYF
NA,TRBD2,TRBJ2-1,TRBV5-1,TGCGCCAGCAGCTTGAGGACTAGTTGGTCCTACAATGAGCAGTTCTTC,CASSLRTSWSYNEQFF
NA,NA,TRBJ1-5,TRBV18,TGTGCCAGCTCATCCCTGGGTGTGGGGGAGGATCAGCCCCAGCATTTT,CASSSLGVGEDQPQHF
NA,NA,TRBJ1-4,TRBV5-4,TGTGCCAGCAGCTTGGCCGGTCGGGGGGGGCATGAAAAACTGTTTTTT,CASSLAGRGGHEKLFF
once,NA,TRBJ2-3,TRBV20-1,TGCAGTGCTAGACAGACAGATACGCAGTATTTT,CSARQTDTQYF
NA,NA,TRBJ1-1,TRBV5-1,TGCGCCAGCAGCTTGGAGATGGGAGTAAACACTGAAGCTTTCTTT,CASSLEMGVNTEAFF
once,TRBD2,TRBJ2-1,TRBV4-2,TGTGCCAGCAGCCATCGGACTAGCGGGTTGTACAATGAGCAGTTCTTC,CASSHRTSGLYNEQFF
few,NA,TRBJ2-1,TRBV19,TGTGCCAGTAGTTATCAGGTGAGCTCCTACAATGAGCAGTTCTTC,CASSYQVSSYNEQFF
NA,TRBD1,TRBJ1-1,TRBV4-3,TGCGCCAGCAGCCAAGGACAGGGCGGGGACACTGAAGCTTTCTTT,CASSQGQGGDTEAFF
NA,NA,TRBJ1-1,TRBV11-2,TGTGCCAGCAGTGGGGCGAAGGGCACTGAAGCTTTCTTT,CASSGAKGTEAFF
NA,NA,TRBJ2-2,TRBV10-1,TGCGCCAGCAGCAAAAACAGGGTTACCGGGGAGCTGTTTTTT,CASSKNRVTGELFF
NA,TRBD2,TRBJ2-7,TRBV11-3,TGTGCCAGCAGCTTAAGAGCTAGCGGGAGGGCCTACGAGCAGTACTTC,CASSLRASGRAYEQYF
NA,TRBD1,TRBJ1-4,TRBV4-2,TGTGCCAGCAGCCAAGTAACGGGGCAGGGGGACGAAAAACTGTTTTTT,CASSQVTGQGDEKLFF
NA,TRBD2,TRBJ2-1,TRBV11-3,TGTGCCAGCAGCCCCGGCGGGGCTAGCGGGAGTAATGAGCAGTTCTTC,CASSPGGASGSNEQFF
NA,NA,TRBJ2-5,TRBV5-1,TGCGCCAGCAGCTTGACGTCGGAAGAGACCCAGTACTTC,CASSLTSEETQYF
NA,NA,TRBJ2-2,TRBV5-4,TGTGCCAGCAGCTCGGGACAGAACACCGGGGAGCTGTTTTTT,CASSSGQNTGELFF
NA,TRBD1,TRBJ2-7,TRBV5-1,TGCGCCAGCAGAGGGCAGGGGGTTTCCTACGAGCAGTACTTC,CASRGQGVSYEQYF
NA,NA,TRBJ1-3,TRBV5-1,TGCGCCAGCAAAGAACCCGACAGGAGAAACACCATATATTTT,CASKEPDRRNTIYF
NA,NA,TRBJ2-2,TRBV27,TGTGCCAGCAGTTTTCAGACTAGTACCACCGGGGAGCTGTTTTTT,CASSFQTSTTGELFF
NA,TRBD2,TRBJ2-1,TRBV19,TGTGCCAGTAGTTTGGGGACTAGCGGGACTAATGAGCAGTTCTTC,CASSLGTSGTNEQFF
NA,TRBD2,TRBJ2-1,TRBV5-4,TGTGCCAGCAGCTCGCCGGGACTAGCGGGAAGATATGAGCAGTTCTTC,CASSSPGLAGRYEQFF
NA,TRBD1,TRBJ1-3,TRBV27,TGTGCCAGCAGCTTACGCGGGACAGGGACCGGAAACACCATATATTTT,CASSLRGTGTGNTIYF
NA,NA,TRBJ2-2,TRBV21-1,TGTGCCAGCAGCTCGACTACCAGCGGAGCCGGGGAGCTGTTTTTT,CASSSTTSGAGELFF
NA,TRBD2,TRBJ2-1,TRBV9,TGTGCCAGCAGCGTGGGGACTAGCGGGACCGGCTCCTACAATGAGCAGTTCTTC,CASSVGTSGTGSYNEQFF
NA,TRBD1,TRBJ1-4,TRBV6-5,TGTGCCAGCAGTTCGACCTACAGGGGGGAAAAACTGTTTTTT,CASSSTYRGEKLFF
NA,TRBD1,TRBJ1-4,TRBV12-5,TGTGCTAGTCAGTCAAACGACAGGGGGACTGAAAAACTGTTTTTT,CASQSNDRGTEKLFF
once,NA,TRBJ2-1,TRBV7-4,TGTGCCAGCACCCCAAGGAGGAACAGGGCGGTGTCTTTTAGCTCCTACAATGAGCAGTTCTTC,CASTPRRNRAVSFSSYNEQFF
NA,TRBD1,TRBJ1-4,TRBV6-1,TGTGCCAGCAGTGGAGAGAGGGGACAGACAACTAATGAAAAACTGTTTTTT,CASSGERGQTTNEKLFF
NA,TRBD1,TRBJ2-5,TRBV27,TGTGCCAGCAGTCCCTGGGACAGGGAAGAGACCCAGTACTTC,CASSPWDREETQYF
few,NA,TRBJ2-3,TRBV28,TGTGCCAGCAGTGTTATAGTGGATACGCAGTATTTT,CASSVIVDTQYF
NA,NA,TRBJ2-1,TRBV11-2,TGTGCCAGCAGCTTATACCGGGACTTTGGGCAGTTCTTC,CASSLYRDFGQFF
NA,TRBD2,TRBJ2-1,TRBV7-9,TGTGCCAGCAGCCGGGCGGGAAGGGGACTAGCGGGTGGCGATGAGCAGTTCTTC,CASSRAGRGLAGGDEQFF
NA,TRBD1,TRBJ1-4,TRBV18,TGTGCCAGCTCACTTCGACAGGGCCCCAATGAAAAACTGTTTTTT,CASSLRQGPNEKLFF
NA,TRBD2,TRBJ2-2,TRBV9,TGTGCCAGCAGCGTCGAGACTAGCGGGAGGGCTGGCACCGGGGAGCTGTTTTTT,CASSVETSGRAGTGELFF
NA,TRBD1,TRBJ2-7,TRBV2,TGTGCCAGCAGTGATATGGGACAGGTGTCCTACGAGCAGTACTTC,CASSDMGQVSYEQYF
once,NA,TRBJ2-3,TRBV7-3,TGTGCCAGCAGCTTCGGGGCAGATACGCAGTATTTT,CASSFGADTQYF
NA,NA,TRBJ2-1,TRBV5-8,TGTGCCAGCAGCCCGACTCTTACTCGATACAATGAGCAGTTCTTC,CASSPTLTRYNEQFF
NA,TRBD1,TRBJ1-5,TRBV19,TGTGCCAGTAGTGTCAGGGGGCGCAGTCAGCCCCAGCATTTT,CASSVRGRSQPQHF